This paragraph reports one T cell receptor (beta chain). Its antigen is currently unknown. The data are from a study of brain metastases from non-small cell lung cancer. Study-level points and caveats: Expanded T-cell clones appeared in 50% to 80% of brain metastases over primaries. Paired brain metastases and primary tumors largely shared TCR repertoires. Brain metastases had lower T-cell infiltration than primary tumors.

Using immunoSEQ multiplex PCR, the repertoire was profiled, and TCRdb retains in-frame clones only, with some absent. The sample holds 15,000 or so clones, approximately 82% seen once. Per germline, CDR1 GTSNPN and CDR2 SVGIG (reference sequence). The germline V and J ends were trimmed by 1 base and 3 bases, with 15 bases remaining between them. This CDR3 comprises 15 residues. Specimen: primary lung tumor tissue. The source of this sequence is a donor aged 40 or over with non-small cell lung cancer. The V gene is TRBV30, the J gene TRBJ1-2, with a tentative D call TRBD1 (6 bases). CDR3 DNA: TGTGCCTGGAGTGGCTACAGGGATTATGACTATGGCTACACCTTC. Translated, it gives CAWSGYRDYDYGYTF.